These 10 T cell receptor beta chains share one sample of origin, sequenced in a study of cytomegalovirus exposure and HLA in healthy donors. PCR primers comprised 60 Vbeta and 13 Jbeta primers. This table comes from immunoSEQ multiplex PCR, and its TCRdb copy is limited to in-frame clones, with some not included. Found here are 150,000 to 200,000 clones, about 78% of them singletons; the top ten hold less than 15%. Sequencing input: PBMCs. All receptors come from a woman aged 50 to 60 in good health and CMV-seropositive.

This sequence joins TRBV6-5 and TRBJ1-1; D gene ambiguous. Germline V gene sequence: CDR1 MNHEY, CDR2 SVGAGI. Deletions cut 9 bases from V and 5 bases from J, with 19 bases between. CDR3 length equals 14 residues. DNA for the CDR3: TGTGCCAGGTCCACAGACAACCGGAAAACTGAAGCTTTCTTT. Its translation: CARSTDNRKTEAFF.

CDR3 nucleotides: TGTGCCAGCAGTGCCGCGGAAGGCCGGGAGACCCAGTACTTC. It translates to CASSAAEGRETQYF. The V gene is TRBV4-2, the J gene TRBJ2-5; D remains ambiguous. This CDR3 has 14 amino acids. Germline-derived CDR1 and CDR2 are LGHNA and YNFKEQ. Trimming pared 6 bases from V and 5 bases from J, leaving 16 bases between.

The V and J genes are TRBV18 and TRBJ1-1; 7 bases align to TRBD1. V lost 5 bases to trimming and J lost 5 bases; unmatched junction nucleotides: 17. CDR3 length: 17 amino acids. CDR1 KGHSH and CDR2 LQKENI come from the germline V gene. The CDR3: CASSSQRADRVGTEAFF. DNA for the CDR3: TGTGCCAGCTCATCACAAAGGGCCGACAGGGTAGGAACTGAAGCTTTCTTT.

This clone showed up just once. The J gene is TRBJ2-2, the V gene TRBV5-1, with a weak D call TRBD2 (5 bases). The germline V gene encodes CDR1 SGHRS and CDR2 YFSETQ. The V end was cut by 2 bases, the J end by 4 bases, with 15 bases between. The CDR3 sequence is 16 residues long. Here the CDR3 DNA reads TGCGCCAGCAGCTTATCCGCGGGCTCGGGCACCGGGGAGCTGTTTTTT. It yields the protein CASSLSAGSGTGELFF.

V usage is TRBV7-9 and J usage is TRBJ2-3, with 12 positions matching TRBD2. The germline V gene encodes CDR1 SEHNR and CDR2 FQNEAQ (reference sequence). With V trimmed by 3 bases and J by 5 bases, 3 bases remained unmatched. The CDR3 covers 15 residues. The CDR3 here is CASSLTSGGIDTQYF. The CDR3 nucleotides are TGTGCCAGCAGCTTGACTAGCGGGGGTATAGATACGCAGTATTTT.

The rearrangement joins TRBV6-1 to TRBJ2-7; a possible D gene is TRBD2 (7 bases). V gave up 5 bases and J gave up 3 bases, with 17 bases separating them. The CDR3 is 15 residues long. From germline, CDR1 is MNHNS and CDR2 SASEGT. CDR3 nucleotide sequence: TGTGCCAGCAGTCTCCAAAATAGGGGGGGCTACGAGCAGTACTTC. This encodes CASSLQNRGGYEQYF.

V is TRBV9 and J is TRBJ1-3, with 7 bases that match TRBD1. This CDR3 spans 16 amino acids. V was clipped by 0 bases and J by 2 bases; unmatched bases: 5. The germline CDR1 and CDR2 sequences are SGDLS and YYNGEE. The CDR3 sequence: CASSVEPDRAGNTIYF. CDR3 nucleotides: TGTGCCAGCAGCGTAGAGCCCGACAGGGCTGGAAACACCATATATTTT.

V usage is TRBV2 and J usage is TRBJ1-5; 7 bases map to TRBD1. Germline V lookup: CDR1 SNHLY, CDR2 FYNNEI. J lost 6 bases, V lost 1 base, and 9 bases had no gene match. CDR3 length equals 16 residues. The CDR3 loop is CASSEGLTGQGQPQHF. In DNA, the CDR3 is TGTGCCAGCAGTGAAGGACTGACAGGGCAGGGTCAGCCCCAGCATTTT. The variable domain in full, completed from reference TRBV2 and TRBJ1-5, reads EPEVTQTPSHQVTQMGQEVILRCVPISNHLYFYWYRQILGQKVEFLVSFYNNEISEKSEIFDDQFSVERPDGSNFTLKIRSTKLEDSAMYFCASSEGLTGQGQPQHFGDGTRLSIL.

The chain links TRBV18 to TRBJ1-6; a possible D gene is TRBD1 (6 bases). CDR1 and CDR2 (germline): KGHSH, LQKENI. CDR3 length equals 16 residues. Trimming removed 0 bases from V and 7 bases from J, with 13 bases in between. The CDR3 DNA reads TGTGCCAGCTCACCACCGGCACAGGGACAAAATTCACCCCTCCACTTT. This sequence encodes CASSPPAQGQNSPLHF.

The genes are TRBV5-1 and TRBJ2-1, with D unresolved. V lost 10 bases to trimming and J lost 7 bases, with 18 bases between them. This CDR3 has 13 residues. Germline V gene data show CDR1 as SGHRS and CDR2 as YFSETQ. Here the CDR3 reads CAAALASSNEQFF. CDR3 nucleotide sequence: TGCGCCGCGGCGCTCGCAAGTTCTAATGAGCAGTTCTTC.